Listed below are T cell receptor beta chains from one sample, sequenced in a study of cytomegalovirus exposure and HLA in healthy donors. Clones were sequenced by immunoSEQ multiplex PCR, and TCRdb holds only the in-frame ones, with some missing. This table holds roughly 240,000 clones, 82% found once. Material for sequencing was PBMCs. The receptor source for this set is a woman aged 40 to 50 in good health and CMV-seropositive. Each CDR3 is given with its conserved first and last residue. The order of the fields is D gene, J gene, V gene, clone size, CDR3 DNA, CDR3 protein. A D gene is named only where the DNA matches it firmly. Not all rows give a size; the values are once, few, many and, for expanded clones, a class.

TRBD1 TRBJ1-2 TRBV19 - TGTGCCAGTAGCTTTCTCCGAGGACAGGGGGCGGTAGGCTACACCTTC CASSFLRGQGAVGYTF
- TRBJ2-5 TRBV5-1 - TGCGCCAGCAGCTCTGGCGGGCAGGGGTTGGCCCAGTACTTC CASSSGGQGLAQYF
- TRBJ2-3 TRBV7-9 few TGTGCCAGCAGCTTAGGTACCGGGGATACGCAGTATTTT CASSLGTGDTQYF
- TRBJ2-7 TRBV6-6 - TGTGCCAGCAGTCCTACGAGTTACGAGCAGTACTTC CASSPTSYEQYF
- TRBJ1-6 TRBV30 - TGTGCTCTGAGACTTCTGAATTCACCCCTCCACTTT CALRLLNSPLHF
- TRBJ1-1 TRBV7-9 - TGTGCCAGCAGCTTGACAGGAGAAGCTTTCTTT CASSLTGEAFF
TRBD1 TRBJ2-5 TRBV2 - TGTGCCAGCAGCCCACTACAGGGGGTAGGGGAGACCCAGTACTTC CASSPLQGVGETQYF
TRBD1 TRBJ1-6 TRBV12-5 - TGTGCTAGTGGCACCGGACAGGGGTATTCACCCCTCCACTTT CASGTGQGYSPLHF
TRBD2 TRBJ2-1 TRBV5-1 - TGCGCCAGCAGCCTGGGACTAGCGGTAGATGAGCAGTTCTTC CASSLGLAVDEQFF
TRBD1 TRBJ2-5 TRBV25-1 - TGTGCCAGCTCCTGGACAGGGGAAGAGACCCAGTACTTC CASSWTGEETQYF
- TRBJ1-1 TRBV21-1 few TGTGCCAGCAGCAAAGAGGGGGGGCCGGCTTTCTTT CASSKEGGPAFF
- TRBJ2-7 TRBV21-1 - TGTGCCAGCAGCCCACAGACAGGGATTGGCGGCGAGCAGTACTTC CASSPQTGIGGEQYF
- TRBJ2-7 TRBV11-2 - TGTGCCAGCGGCCGAGGTGTCTACGAGCAGTACTTC CASGRGVYEQYF
TRBD1 TRBJ2-1 TRBV16 - TGTGCCAGCAGCCTCCGGGACAGGGGTAACCATGAGCAGTTCTTC CASSLRDRGNHEQFF
- TRBJ1-3 TRBV30 - TGTGCCTGGGCCCTCTTAGAATCTGGAAACACCATATATTTT CAWALLESGNTIYF
TRBD2 TRBJ2-7 TRBV5-1 - TGCGCCAGCAGCTTGGCTAGCGGGGGGGCTGCGTCCTACGAGCAGTACTTC CASSLASGGAASYEQYF
- TRBJ1-2 TRBV10-3 - TGTGCCATCAGTGAGTCGCGGTCAACTGCTAACTATGGCTACACCTTC CAISESRSTANYGYTF
- TRBJ2-7 TRBV10-3 - TGTGCCATCAGTGAGTCTAGGACTTTTGGGCAGTACTTC CAISESRTFGQYF
- TRBJ2-1 TRBV7-8 - TGTGCCAGCAAAGCACGAAACCCCCCAATTCCGGTGCAGTTCTTC CASKARNPPIPVQFF
- TRBJ1-4 TRBV5-8 - TGTGCCAGCAGCCCGGGGAGGGGTGATGAAAAACTGTTTTTT CASSPGRGDEKLFF
TRBD2 TRBJ2-1 TRBV9 - TGTGCCAGCAGCGCCCGACTAGCGGACTACAATGAGCAGTTCTTC CASSARLADYNEQFF
TRBD1 TRBJ2-7 TRBV7-9 - TGTTCCAGCAGCCAGGGGGAAGGGGGCTACGAGCAGTACTTC CSSSQGEGGYEQYF
- TRBJ1-1 TRBV4-1 few TGCGCCAGCAGCCATGCAGATACGAGCGCTGAAGCTTTCTTT CASSHADTSAEAFF
- TRBJ2-5 TRBV7-3 - TGTGCCAGCAGCTTAGGGGCCCAAGAGACCCAGTACTTC CASSLGAQETQYF
- TRBJ2-3 TRBV9 - TGTGCCAGCAGCGTAGGCGGGGGCCCGCAGTATTTT CASSVGGGPQYF
TRBD1 TRBJ2-1 TRBV6-4 - TGTGCCAGCAGTCCTAGACCTTCAACACAGGGGAAGTACAATGAGCAGTTCTTC CASSPRPSTQGKYNEQFF